This T cell receptor (beta chain) was sequenced for a study of graft-versus-host responses after intestinal transplantation. Study-wide context: Among the recipients, transplants were multivisceral, liver-intestinal, or isolated intestinal. Uniformly, recipients were administered anti-thymocyte globulin induction with subsequent tacrolimus and steroids for around three years.

Profiled with immunoSEQ multiplex PCR; TCRdb holds only in-frame clones, not every one. The table includes over 100,000 clones, approximately 95% detected once. A word on this clone: Its target is unknown.

Trimming stripped 5 bases from V and 3 bases from J, with 10 bases between. The length of the CDR3 is 13 residues. The germline V gene encodes CDR1 SGHTA and CDR2 FQGTGA. Notes on the study in general: Peak circulating GvH clone levels were associated with early post-transplant HvG declines. Elevated graft-versus-host to host-versus-graft clonal ratios in allografts were recorded for patients with graft-donor T cell macrochimerism.

The receptor's source is a human donor who received an intestinal transplant. The sequencing here drew on unstimulated CD4+ T cells sorted from spleen or lymph node cells, taken before intestinal transplant. The chain is built from TRBV7-3 and TRBJ1-1; possible D gene TRBD1, 5 bases. Written as DNA, the CDR3 is TGTGCCAGCAGCAGGGGAGGGGACACTGAAGCTTTCTTT. It translates to CASSRGGDTEAFF.